This T cell receptor beta chain is from a study of blood T cell repertoires in COVID-19. This clone was seen only once. Data came from immunoSEQ multiplex PCR; TCRdb stores just in-frame clones and leaves some out. The sample carries 150,000 to 250,000 clones, roughly nine tenths recorded once. Sequencing used PBMCs or T cells enriched from blood (not recorded which). The TCR was taken from a woman aged 30 to 39 who had recovered from COVID-19.

The CDR3 sequence: CASSPIGTYNEQFF. The CDR3 DNA follows: TGTGCCAGCAGTCCAATAGGGACTTACAATGAGCAGTTCTTC. The gene calls are TRBV27 and TRBJ2-1; a possible D gene is TRBD2 (6 bases). Trimming left V 5 bases short and J 4 bases short, with 12 bases between. Germline loops: CDR1 MNHEY, CDR2 SMNVEV (reference sequence). The CDR3 spans 14 residues.